These T cell receptor beta chains were read from a single sample in a study of T cell responses to AZD1222 COVID-19 vaccine. Assay used: immunoSEQ multiplex PCR; TCRdb lists only in-frame clones, some missing. The sample records 100,000 or so clones, about 88% being singletons. Sequenced material: peripheral blood, taken on day 0 of AZD1222 vaccination. The receptor source for this set is an adult in good health. Both conserved end residues are trimmed from each CDR3. D genes are given only for firm matches.

j_call d_call v_call cdr3_aa
TRBJ2-1 TRBD2 TRBV3-1/TRBV3-2 ATWSSGGYNEQF
TRBJ2-7 TRBD1 TRBV9 ASSATDRGSYEQY
TRBJ1-2 TRBD1 TRBV27 ASSSPGQGSWGYT
TRBJ1-1 NA TRBV5-1 ASSPRSANTEAF
TRBJ1-2 NA TRBV3-1/TRBV3-2 ASSQGARTGYT
TRBJ2-7 TRBD2 TRBV10-1 ASSESGLADEQY
TRBJ1-1 NA TRBV7-9 ASSRDRENTEAF
TRBJ2-1 TRBD1 TRBV7-2 ASIVSPDRGPDEQF
TRBJ1-2 NA TRBV6-1 ASSEMGISGYT
TRBJ2-3 NA TRBV9 ASSVVALTDTQY
TRBJ2-7 NA TRBV9 ASSVGGSPYEQY
TRBJ1-2 NA TRBV6-1 ASSDQGTSDGYT
TRBJ1-2 NA TRBV25-1 ASSPPGPYGYT
TRBJ1-1 NA TRBV3-1/TRBV3-2 ASSSGGGTEAF
TRBJ1-2 TRBD1 TRBV27 ASSRAGTVHAYGYT
TRBJ1-1 NA TRBV6-5 ASSYQRSGNTEAF
TRBJ1-1 NA TRBV11-1 ASSLRELTEAF
TRBJ1-1 TRBD1 TRBV4-2 ASSQARQGLMNTEAF
TRBJ1-3 NA TRBV10-1 ASRGPSGNTIY
TRBJ2-5 TRBD2 TRBV2 ASRGWTSGGLMGETQY
TRBJ1-5 NA TRBV3-1/TRBV3-2 ASSRHLSNQPQH
TRBJ1-2 TRBD1 TRBV2 ATTWGTANYGYT
TRBJ1-1 TRBD1 TRBV4-2 ASSQPDRPGF
TRBJ1-2 NA TRBV29-1 SVHRAGYGYT
TRBJ1-2 TRBD1 TRBV5-4 ASRSGRDRVFGGYT
TRBJ1-1 NA TRBV5-6 ASSLGTGAPEAF
TRBJ2-1 TRBD1 TRBV2 ASSVNRGRNEQF
TRBJ1-3 NA TRBV9 ASSVFSSNTIY
TRBJ2-1 TRBD1 TRBV12-5 ASGLTGTGLF
TRBJ2-3 TRBD2 TRBV9 ASGTSGTYTDTQY
TRBJ2-3 NA TRBV4-3 ASSPNRGGTDTQY
TRBJ1-5 NA TRBV11-2 ASSWGGGASNQPQH
TRBJ1-6 NA TRBV2 ASSGVQGNSPLH
TRBJ1-1 NA TRBV20-1 SASTGAFVTEAF
TRBJ2-3 TRBD2 TRBV6-4 ASSDIAGPSTDTQY
TRBJ1-2 NA TRBV7-6 ASSPLLSGRTRYGYT
TRBJ1-5 NA TRBV19 ASSIYRDTNQPQH
TRBJ2-3 TRBD2 TRBV2 ASRALRGGTDTQY
TRBJ2-5 NA TRBV9 ASRPLLGETQY
TRBJ1-1 NA TRBV27 ASRPKGFLTEAF